Reported below is one T cell receptor (beta chain). Residents of under 25 US areas, aged roughly 18 to 89 years, made up the participants. This CDR3 spans 14 amino acids. Germline V lookup: CDR1 KGHSH, CDR2 LQKENI. V lost 5 bases, J lost 3 bases, and 13 bases lay in between. The data were taken from a study of blood T cell repertoires in COVID-19. The method was immunoSEQ multiplex PCR; TCRdb's version includes in-frame clones alone and lacks a portion of them. The table shows around 230,000 clones, with about 91% occurring only once. The receptor comes from a woman aged 40 to 50 with acute COVID-19. This chain links TRBV18 with TRBJ1-1, with no clear D. Input material: PBMCs or T cells enriched from blood (not recorded which). The CDR3 here is CASSGLFGDTEAFF. The CDR3 nucleotides are TGTGCCAGCTCAGGACTGTTCGGTGACACTGAAGCTTTCTTT.